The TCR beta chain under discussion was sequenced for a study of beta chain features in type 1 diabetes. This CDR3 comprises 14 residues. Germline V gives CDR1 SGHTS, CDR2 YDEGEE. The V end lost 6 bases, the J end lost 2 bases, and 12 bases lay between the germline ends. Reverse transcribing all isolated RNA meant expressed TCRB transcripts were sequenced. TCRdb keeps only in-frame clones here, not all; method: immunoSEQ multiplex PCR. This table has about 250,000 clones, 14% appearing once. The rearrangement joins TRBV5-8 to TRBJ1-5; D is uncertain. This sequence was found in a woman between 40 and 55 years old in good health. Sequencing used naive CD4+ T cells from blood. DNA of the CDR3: TGTGCCAGCACCAACCTACCGGGCAATCAGCCCCAGCATTTT. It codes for CASTNLPGNQPQHF.